The T cell receptor (beta chain) under discussion was sequenced for a study of beta chain features in type 1 diabetes. Study-wide context: Patients and healthy donors were similar in age, gender and cell yields. Overall study findings and caveats: In all four CD4+ subsets, TCRB CDR3 length was significantly, moderately reduced in type 1 diabetes.

The CDR3 numbers 12 amino acids, ends counted. Germline CDR1 reads SGHTA; CDR2 reads FQGNSA. The authors obtained over 95% purity in all sorted populations. The sequenced template was cDNA made from the entire isolated RNA. TCRdb's copy holds only in-frame clones and misses some; the assay was immunoSEQ multiplex PCR. The sample has 200,000 to 300,000 clones; 25% to 35% are singletons. This clone was found many times. Its antigen is unidentified. Because the CDR3's place on the DNA is in doubt, the DNA is left out and the CDR3 is given as listed by TCRdb. Sample: central memory CD4+ T cells from blood. The chain uses TRBV7-2 and TRBJ2-7; the table's D call of TRBD1 was not tested on the DNA. The sequence was obtained from a man under 40 in good health. This chain's CDR3 is CASSWADGNAYF.